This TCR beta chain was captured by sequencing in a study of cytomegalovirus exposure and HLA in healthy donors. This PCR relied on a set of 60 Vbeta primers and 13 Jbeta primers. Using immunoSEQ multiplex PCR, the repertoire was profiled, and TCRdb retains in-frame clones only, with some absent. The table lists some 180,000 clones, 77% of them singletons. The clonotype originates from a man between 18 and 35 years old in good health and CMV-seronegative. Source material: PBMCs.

For the CDR3, the DNA is TGTGCCACCATCAGACAGGGCCAAAGCTCCTACGAGCAGTACTTC. Residues: CATIRQGQSSYEQYF. The V gene is TRBV6-1, the J gene TRBJ2-7; TRBD1 agrees at 7 bases. From germline, CDR1 is MNHNS and CDR2 SASEGT. The V segment lost 10 bases and the J segment 0 bases; nucleotides outside the gene matches: 12. This CDR3 spans 15 amino acids.